Below are 19 T cell receptor beta chains sequenced from a single sample in a study of molecular identifiers for immune sequencing clone quantification (dated by TCRdb to between 2018 and 2020). The method was PCR. The reads were generated on a NextSeq 500. In TCRdb, the public reads were trimmed at Q25 with fastp and aligned with MiXCR, with productive beta chains retained. Each record represents a unique CDR3 protein, reported with the most common genes and DNA among its rows. This sample has approximately 500,000 distinct CDR3 sequences in its table, and around 23% of those were observed once. Of the sample, around 0.76% falls within the top ten clones. Sequencing was done on a sample of naive CD8+ T cells from blood, with Jurkat cell RNA spiked in. In light of the paper, this sample's cell subset or site label describes: FACS-sorted CD8+CD4-CCR7+CD45RA+ naive T cells. The receptors were sampled from a human donor in good health. Some libraries in this study had Jurkat cell RNA spiked in.

This clonotype was found many times. The chain joins TRBV4-1 to TRBJ2-5; D gene uncertain. Germline lookup yields CDR1 MGHRA and CDR2 YSYEKL. This CDR3 is built from 14 residues. With 0 bases removed from V and 2 bases from J, the gap between germline ends came to 7 bases. CDR3 bases: TGCGCCAGCAGCCAAGACGTTAATCAAGAGACCCAGTACTTC. Its translation is CASSQDVNQETQYF.

This clonotype showed up just a few times. The chain recombines TRBV20-1 with TRBJ1-6, with 12 bases aligning to TRBD1. Germline lookup yields CDR1 DFQATT and CDR2 SNEGSKA (reference sequence). The CDR3 loop spans 16 amino acids. J was trimmed by 10 bases and V by 0 bases; bases with no gene match: 7. CDR3 residues: CSARDLGQGAHSPLHF. CDR3 nucleotide sequence: TGCAGTGCTAGAGATCTGGGACAGGGGGCACACTCACCCCTCCACTTT.

The chain combines TRBV20-1 with TRBJ2-5; the match to TRBD2 covers 8 bases. CDR3 size: 15 residues. V shed 2 bases, J shed 1 base, and the junction held 6 bases outside the gene matches. CDR1 and CDR2 from the germline V gene are DFQATT and SNEGSKA (reference sequence). Here the CDR3 DNA reads TGCAGTGCTAGAAGCGGGGGAGTCCTCCAAGAGACCCAGTACTTC. Its protein product is CSARSGGVLQETQYF.

This CDR3 is CASSLGADAGVRNTEAFF. The CDR3 coding sequence is TGTGCCAGCAGCTTAGGTGCAGATGCGGGAGTTCGGAACACTGAAGCTTTCTTT. V and J are TRBV7-9 and TRBJ1-1; no reliable D call. V lost 1 base and J 1 base, leaving 19 bases between the germline ends. The germline V gene has CDR1 SEHNR and CDR2 FQNEAQ (reference sequence). The CDR3 has 18 residues.

The J gene is TRBJ2-3, the V gene TRBV11-2; 7 bases fit TRBD2. CDR1 is SGHAT and CDR2 is FQNNGV in the germline V gene. V dropped 8 bases and J dropped 4; count of bases not matched to a gene: 6. The CDR3 spans 13 residues. CDR3 protein: CASRRELADTQYF. CDR3 DNA sequence: TGTGCCAGCCGGCGGGAGCTGGCAGATACGCAGTATTTT.

This clonotype was observed many times. The V and J genes are TRBV4-1 and TRBJ1-1; D perhaps matches TRBD1 (5 bases). This CDR3 contains 15 residues. Germline V lookup: CDR1 MGHRA, CDR2 YSYEKL. V was cut by 1 base and J by 4 bases, with 13 bases left in between. CDR3 amino acids: CASSQVLGGFTEAFF. DNA of the CDR3: TGCGCCAGCAGCCAAGTCCTTGGGGGATTCACTGAAGCTTTCTTT.

CDR3 coding DNA: TGTGCCAGCACAATGGGGGGTACCACTGAAGCTTTCTTT. This encodes CASTMGGTTEAFF. This chain uses TRBV6-2 or TRBV6-3 with TRBJ1-1; possibly TRBD1 for D (5 bases). Per the germline V gene, CDR1 is MNHEY and CDR2 is SVGEGT. This CDR3 has 13 residues. Trimming took off 7 bases at V and 4 bases at J, with 13 bases between the two ends.

This clonotype was counted at least ten times. The CDR3 region is CASSFGSSGNTIYF. The CDR3 DNA sequence: TGTGCCAGCAGTTTCGGGTCCTCTGGAAACACCATATATTTT. The genes are TRBV12-3 or TRBV12-4 and TRBJ1-3; no reliable D call. The CDR3 covers 14 residues. V was pared by 3 bases and J by 0 bases, with 6 bases between.

This clonotype has just a few counts. This chain joins TRBV4-3 and TRBJ2-3, with D hard to call. V lost 3 bases to trimming and J lost 3 bases, with 10 bases between them. The CDR3 is 14 amino acids. CDR1 and CDR2 (germline): LGHNA, YSLEER. The DNA of the CDR3 is TGCGCCAGCAGCCACGCAGAAGGGACAGATACGCAGTATTTT. This gives the protein CASSHAEGTDTQYF.

This clonotype has a count of ten or more. J is TRBJ2-4 and V is TRBV7-9; 7 nucleotides align to TRBD1. This CDR3 has 13 amino acids. The ends lost 4 bases at V and 9 bases at J; junction bases unmatched: 6. From germline, CDR1 is SEHNR and CDR2 FQNEAQ (reference sequence). In nucleotides, the CDR3 is TGTGCCAGCAGCTCCGAGACAGGGTTCATTCAGTACTTC. This gives the protein CASSSETGFIQYF.

The genes are TRBV23-1 and TRBJ2-1; 7 nucleotides match TRBD2. TRBV23-1 is sorted into the ORF group, with uncertain function. The V and J ends lost 0 bases and 4 bases, in that order; junction bases with no gene match: 27. This CDR3 is 23 amino acids long. CDR3 sequence: CASSQSSGIKRDPSDGGYNEQFF. The CDR3 nucleotides are TGCGCCAGCAGTCAATCATCTGGGATTAAGCGGGACCCTTCGGACGGGGGGTACAATGAGCAGTTCTTC.

As concerns this clonotype: Relative to the germline gene, one junction end is altered; a read error may explain this. This chain links TRBV11-2 with TRBJ1-5, with D possibly being TRBD1 (5 bases). Per the germline V gene, CDR1 is SGHAT and CDR2 is FQNNGV. This CDR3 is 16 amino acids long. CDR3 protein: CAPLGGRDRNNQPQHF. Written as DNA, the CDR3 is TGTGCCCCCCTCGGCGGCAGGGATCGGAACAATCAACCCCAGCATTTT. Full variable domain (remainder filled in from reference TRBV11-2 and TRBJ1-5): EAGVAQSPRYKIIEKRQSVAFWCNPISGHATLYWYQQILGQGPKLLIQFQNNGVVDDSQLPKDRFSAERLKGVDSTLKIQPAKLEDSAVYLCAPLGGRDRNNQPQHFGDGTRLSIL.

The rearrangement joins TRBV6-2 or TRBV6-3 to TRBJ2-7, with D tentatively TRBD1 (6 bases). The CDR3 is 15 residues long. Germline-derived CDR1 and CDR2 are MNHEY and SVGEGT. Trimming took 3 bases from V and 2 from J, leaving 14 bases between them. The CDR3 DNA is TGTGCCAGCAGTTATGGTTCAGGGGACACCTACGAGCAGTACTTC. Amino acids: CASSYGSGDTYEQYF.

This clonotype was detected many times. This chain connects TRBV7-6 to TRBJ2-3; 8 bases are a match to TRBD2. The CDR3 runs 15 residues. The germline V gene encodes CDR1 SGHVS and CDR2 FNYEAQ. Trimming took 5 bases from V and 2 from J; bases not matched to a gene: 6. CDR3 in DNA: TGTGCCAGCAGCCTGGAAGCGGGAGACACAGATACGCAGTATTTT. It is translated as CASSLEAGDTDTQYF. Full variable domain (outside the CDR3, taken from reference TRBV7-6 and TRBJ2-3): GAGVSQSPRYKVTKRGQDVALRCDPISGHVSLYWYRQALGQGPEFLTYFNYEAQQDKSGLPNDRFSAERPEGSISTLTIQRTEQRDSAMYRCASSLEAGDTDTQYFGPGTRLTVL.

Ten or more counts support this clonotype. An end of the junction does not agree with germline; a read error may underlie this. V and J are TRBV25-1 and TRBJ2-3, with 8 positions matching TRBD1. In germline, CDR1 is MGHDK, CDR2 SYGVNS. CDR3 size: 14 residues. The CDR3 coding sequence is TGTGCCAGCAGTGAATCTGCACAGGGGGAGCCGGGTTGTTTT. This translates into CASSESAQGEPGCF.

This clonotype appeared a few times. CDR3 in amino acids: CASSAIQGLGNEKLFF. DNA for the CDR3: TGTGCCAGCAGTGCGATACAGGGTCTGGGTAATGAAAAACTGTTTTTT. J is TRBJ1-4 and V is TRBV6-1, with a weak D call TRBD1 (6 bases). The V and J ends lost 4 bases and 4 bases respectively, with 16 bases between them. Germline CDR1 MNHNS, CDR2 SASEGT. This CDR3 is built from 16 residues.

The chain uses TRBV20-1 and TRBJ2-7, with D maybe TRBD1 (6 bases). The V end lost 4 bases, the J end lost 5 bases, and 12 bases lay between the germline ends. The CDR3 is 12 residues long. Germline V gives CDR1 DFQATT, CDR2 SNEGSKA (reference sequence). The CDR3 reads CSATLQGDEQYF. CDR3 nucleotide sequence: TGCAGTGCTACACTACAGGGTGACGAGCAGTACTTC.

Regarding this clonotype: A much bigger clone sits one base away, suggesting this may be a read error. The chain carries TRBV9 and TRBJ1-2; a weak D match, TRBD1 (5 bases). The CDR3 loop spans 16 amino acids. Per germline, CDR1 SGDLS and CDR2 YYNGEE. CDR3 region: CASSVAPDSDNYDYTF. The DNA for the CDR3 is TGTGCCAGCAGCGTAGCTCCCGACAGCGATAACTATGACTACACCTTC.

This chain links TRBV27 with TRBJ2-7; 8 bases fit TRBD2. The CDR3 covers 15 residues. The germline CDR1 and CDR2 sequences are MNHEY and SMNVEV (reference sequence). The ends lost 2 bases at V and 4 bases at J; junction bases unmatched: 7. CDR3 DNA: TGTGCCAGCAGTTTAGTCGGGAGGGCCATTTACGAGCAGTACTTC. Its protein product is CASSLVGRAIYEQYF.